The T cell receptor (beta chain) described here comes from a study of blood T cells in healthy people across ages. This clonotype was seen only a few times. Alongside a J-beta primer mix, a sample-barcoded 5' primer served in a second PCR lasting roughly 7 to 11 cycles. TCRdb independently ran MiXCR on the 5' RACE reads; one entry per CDR3 protein. The data hold more than 800,000 distinct CDR3 sequences, with roughly 26% observed a single time. Unmatched junction bases numbered 6, after V lost 5 bases and J lost 2 bases. Germline V gene sequence: CDR1 SGHAT, CDR2 FQDESV (reference sequence). The CDR3 has 15 amino acids.

The source material was blood. This clonotype originated in a woman aged 80 or over in good health. V and J are TRBV11-1 and TRBJ2-5; 9 nucleotides line up with TRBD2. The CDR3 sequence is CASSPLAGSQETQYF. The CDR3 DNA is TGTGCCAGCAGCCCCCTAGCGGGGAGTCAAGAGACCCAGTACTTC.